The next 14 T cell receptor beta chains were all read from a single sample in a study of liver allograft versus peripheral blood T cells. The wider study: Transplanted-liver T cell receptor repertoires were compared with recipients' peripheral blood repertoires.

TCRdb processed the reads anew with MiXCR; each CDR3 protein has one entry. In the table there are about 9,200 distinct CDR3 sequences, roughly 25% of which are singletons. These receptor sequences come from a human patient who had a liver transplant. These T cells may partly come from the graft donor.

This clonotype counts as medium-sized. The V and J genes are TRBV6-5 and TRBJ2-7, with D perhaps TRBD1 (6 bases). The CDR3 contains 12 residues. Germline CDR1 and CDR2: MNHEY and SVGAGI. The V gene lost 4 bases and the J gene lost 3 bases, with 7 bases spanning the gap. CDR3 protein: CASSLDSYEQYF. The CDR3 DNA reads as TGTGCCAGCAGTTTGGACAGCTACGAGCAGTACTTC.

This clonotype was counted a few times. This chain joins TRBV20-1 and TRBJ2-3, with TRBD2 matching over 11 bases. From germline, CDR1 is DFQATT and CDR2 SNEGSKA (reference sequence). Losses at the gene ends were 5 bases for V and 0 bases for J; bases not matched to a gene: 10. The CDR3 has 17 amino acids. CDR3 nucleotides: TGCAGTGCTGAAGAACGACTAGCGGGGATTAGCACAGATACGCAGTATTTT. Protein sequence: CSAEERLAGISTDTQYF.

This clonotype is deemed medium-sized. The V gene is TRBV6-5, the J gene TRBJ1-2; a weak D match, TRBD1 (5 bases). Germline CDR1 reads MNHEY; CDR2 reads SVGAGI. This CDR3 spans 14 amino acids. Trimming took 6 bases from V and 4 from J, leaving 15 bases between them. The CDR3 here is CASRDSGVGYGYTF. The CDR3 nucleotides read TGTGCCAGCAGAGACTCGGGGGTAGGCTATGGCTACACCTTC.

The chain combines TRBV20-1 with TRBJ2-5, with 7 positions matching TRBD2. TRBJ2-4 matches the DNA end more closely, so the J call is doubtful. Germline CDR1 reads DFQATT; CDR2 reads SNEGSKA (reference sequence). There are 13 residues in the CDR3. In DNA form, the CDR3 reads TGCAGTGCTGAAGCGGGGGCCAAAAACATTCAGTACTTC. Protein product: CSAEAGAKNIQYF.

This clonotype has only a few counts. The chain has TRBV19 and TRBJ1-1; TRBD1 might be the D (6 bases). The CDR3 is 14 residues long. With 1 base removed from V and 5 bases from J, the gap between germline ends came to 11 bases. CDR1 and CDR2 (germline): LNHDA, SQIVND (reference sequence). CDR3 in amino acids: CASSIAGAQTEAFF. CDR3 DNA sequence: TGTGCCAGTAGTATAGCAGGGGCTCAGACTGAAGCTTTCTTT.

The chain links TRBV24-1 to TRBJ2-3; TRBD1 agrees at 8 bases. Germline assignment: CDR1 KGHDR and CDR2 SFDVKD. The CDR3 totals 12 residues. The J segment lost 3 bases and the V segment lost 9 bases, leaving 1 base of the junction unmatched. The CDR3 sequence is CATRTGTDTQYF. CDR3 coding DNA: TGTGCCACCCGGACAGGGACAGATACGCAGTATTTT.

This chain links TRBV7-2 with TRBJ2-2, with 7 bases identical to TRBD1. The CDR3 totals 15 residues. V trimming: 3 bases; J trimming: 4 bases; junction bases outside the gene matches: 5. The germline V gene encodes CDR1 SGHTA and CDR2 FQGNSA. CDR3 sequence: CASSFQGVITGELFF. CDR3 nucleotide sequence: TGTGCCAGCAGCTTCCAGGGGGTAATCACCGGGGAGCTGTTTTTT.

CDR3 nucleotide sequence: TGTGCCAGCAGCCCCGGGACAGGGACTGGAAACACCATATATTTT. As protein: CASSPGTGTGNTIYF. The gene calls are TRBV11-2 and TRBJ1-3; 9 nucleotides line up with TRBD1. Trimming removed 5 bases from V and 2 bases from J; junction bases left unmatched: 4. In germline, CDR1 is SGHAT, CDR2 FQNNGV. This CDR3 contains 15 residues.

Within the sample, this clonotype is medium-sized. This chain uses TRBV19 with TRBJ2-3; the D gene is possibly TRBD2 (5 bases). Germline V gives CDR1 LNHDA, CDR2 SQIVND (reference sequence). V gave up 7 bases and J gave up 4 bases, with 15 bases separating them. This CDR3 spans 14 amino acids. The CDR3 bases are TGTGCCAGTACCTATACGGGGATCGCAGATACGCAGTATTTT. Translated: CASTYTGIADTQYF.

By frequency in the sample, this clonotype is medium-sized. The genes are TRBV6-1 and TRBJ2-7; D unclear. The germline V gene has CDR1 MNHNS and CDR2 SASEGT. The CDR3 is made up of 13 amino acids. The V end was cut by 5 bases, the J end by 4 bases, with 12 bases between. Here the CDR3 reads CASSTRTVYEQYF. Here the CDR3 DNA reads TGTGCCAGCAGTACCCGGACCGTATACGAGCAGTACTTC.

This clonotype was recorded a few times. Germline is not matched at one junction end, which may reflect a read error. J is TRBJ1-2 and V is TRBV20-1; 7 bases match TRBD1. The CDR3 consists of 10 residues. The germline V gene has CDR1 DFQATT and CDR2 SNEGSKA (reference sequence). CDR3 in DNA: TGCAGTGCTACCCGGGACAGATTGAGCTTC. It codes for CSATRDRLSF.

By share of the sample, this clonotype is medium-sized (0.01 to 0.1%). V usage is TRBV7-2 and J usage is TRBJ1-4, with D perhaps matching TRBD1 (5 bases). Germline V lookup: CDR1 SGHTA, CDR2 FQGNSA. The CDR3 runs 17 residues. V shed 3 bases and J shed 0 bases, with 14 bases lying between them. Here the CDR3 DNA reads TGTGCCAGCAGCTTGTCAGGGTTTACGCCAACTAATGAAAAACTGTTTTTT. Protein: CASSLSGFTPTNEKLFF.

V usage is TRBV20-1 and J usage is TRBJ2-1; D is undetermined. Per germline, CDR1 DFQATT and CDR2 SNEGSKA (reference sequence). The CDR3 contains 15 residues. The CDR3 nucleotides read TGCAGCCATAGTGTCCCCTTGGGTACCTACAATGAGCAGTTCTTC. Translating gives CSHSVPLGTYNEQFF.

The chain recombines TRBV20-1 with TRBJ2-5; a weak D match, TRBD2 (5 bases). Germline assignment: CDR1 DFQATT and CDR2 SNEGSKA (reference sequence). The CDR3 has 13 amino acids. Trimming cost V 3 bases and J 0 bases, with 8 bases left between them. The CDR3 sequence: CSARSGYQETQYF. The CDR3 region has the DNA TGCAGTGCTAGGAGCGGATACCAAGAGACCCAGTACTTC.